Following are 32 T cell receptor beta chains from one sample sequenced in a study of cytomegalovirus exposure and HLA in healthy donors. PCR employed 60 Vbeta and 13 Jbeta primers. Here immunoSEQ multiplex PCR was the method, and the copy in TCRdb shows in-frame clones only, minus some. Among roughly 150,000 clones, approximately 70% were seen once, and the ten largest hold roughly 4.5%. The sequenced material came from PBMCs. The receptors originated from a man aged 18-30 years in good health and CMV-seropositive.

This clone was counted only a few times. This rearrangement joins TRBV28 to TRBJ1-4, with 8 nucleotides matching TRBD1. The CDR3 extends over 13 amino acids. The germline V gene has CDR1 MDHEN and CDR2 SYDVKM. The CDR3 region is CAHTGTGHEKLFF. The CDR3 DNA reads as TGTGCTCATACCGGGACAGGCCATGAAAAACTGTTTTTT.

This chain connects TRBV6-1 to TRBJ1-5; the D gene is possibly TRBD1 (5 bases). The germline V gene encodes CDR1 MNHNS and CDR2 SASEGT. Trimming removed 8 bases at V and 4 bases at J, with 15 bases between. This CDR3 has 14 residues. CDR3 sequence (DNA): TGTGCCAGCGGGGCCGGACATCCTAATCAGCCCCAGCATTTT. Translated, it gives CASGAGHPNQPQHF.

This chain joins TRBV30 and TRBJ2-3, with 10 bases fitting TRBD1. V lost 5 bases and J lost 4; bases outside the gene matches: 9. This CDR3 contains 15 residues. Looked up from germline, CDR1 is GTSNPN and CDR2 is SVGIG (reference sequence). CDR3 region: CAWVSRDRGADTQYF. The CDR3 nucleotides read TGTGCCTGGGTTTCCCGGGACAGGGGAGCAGATACGCAGTATTTT.

V is TRBV6-4 and J is TRBJ1-1, with 8 bases fitting TRBD1. J lost 1 base, V lost 8 bases, and 3 bases had no gene match. The CDR3 loop spans 13 amino acids. Germline lookup yields CDR1 MRHNA and CDR2 SNTAGT. The CDR3 DNA reads TGTGCCAGCCGACAGGGGAGGAACACTGAAGCTTTCTTT. It translates to CASRQGRNTEAFF.

The gene calls are TRBV2 and TRBJ2-2; D ambiguous. The CDR3 consists of 14 residues. V was trimmed by 4 bases and J by 5 bases, leaving 11 bases between them. The germline gives CDR1 SNHLY, CDR2 FYNNEI. CDR3 protein: CASSGLQKTGELFF. CDR3 coding DNA: TGTGCCAGCAGTGGGCTCCAGAAGACCGGGGAGCTGTTTTTT.

The rearrangement links TRBV30 to TRBJ1-1, with D hard to call. The CDR3 loop spans 12 amino acids. V was cut by 2 bases and J by 8 bases, with 12 bases left in between. The germline CDR1 and CDR2 sequences are GTSNPN and SVGIG (reference sequence). The CDR3 bases are TGTGCCTGGAGTCGGGAACACCACGAAGCTTTCTTT. This sequence encodes CAWSREHHEAFF.

This rearrangement joins TRBV27 to TRBJ2-5; possibly TRBD2 for D (7 bases). Germline loops: CDR1 MNHEY, CDR2 SMNVEV (reference sequence). Deletions cut 6 bases from V and 1 base from J, with 15 bases between. The CDR3 totals 15 residues. The CDR3 bases are TGTGCCAGCAGGCCGACAGGACTAGTCCAAGAGACCCAGTACTTC. This gives the protein CASRPTGLVQETQYF.

This clone was detected only a few times. V is TRBV9 and J is TRBJ1-4, with a tentative D call TRBD1 (5 bases). The germline gives CDR1 SGDLS, CDR2 YYNGEE. V dropped 3 bases and J dropped 3 bases, with 12 bases sitting between them. The CDR3 spans 15 residues. The chain's CDR3 is CASSGGGTSNEKLFF. CDR3 nucleotide sequence: TGTGCCAGCAGCGGGGGAGGGACGTCTAATGAAAAACTGTTTTTT.

The chain couples TRBV15 to TRBJ2-3; D is undetermined. V shed 5 bases and J shed 0 bases, with 12 bases lying between them. The CDR3 is 15 amino acids. Germline values: CDR1 LNHNV, CDR2 YYDKDF (reference sequence). CDR3: CATSGAITSTDTQYF. CDR3 nucleotide sequence: TGTGCCACCAGCGGAGCAATTACTAGCACAGATACGCAGTATTTT.

The J gene is TRBJ2-1, the V gene TRBV5-1, with D possibly being TRBD2 (6 bases). The CDR3 contains 15 residues. V was trimmed by 2 bases and J by 0 bases, leaving 9 bases between them. Germline V CDR1 and CDR2: SGHRS, YFSETQ. For the CDR3, the DNA is TGCGCCAGCAGCTTAGGAGGGAGCTCCTACAATGAGCAGTTCTTC. This gives the protein CASSLGGSSYNEQFF.

This clone has just one count. The chain combines TRBV2 with TRBJ2-7, with D tentatively TRBD1 (6 bases). The V gene lost 0 bases and the J gene lost 7 bases, with 19 bases spanning the gap. CDR3 length: 16 residues. Germline CDR1 and CDR2: SNHLY and FYNNEI. CDR3 sequence (DNA): TGTGCCAGCAGTGAAGCGCCTTGGGACACCCCGAGTGAGCAGTACGTC. Its translation is CASSEAPWDTPSEQYV.

This clone was seen a single time. The V call is TRBV5-4, the J call TRBJ2-7; TRBD2 matches 7 bases. With V trimmed by 0 bases and J by 7 bases, 10 bases remained unmatched. Germline CDR1 reads SGHNT; CDR2 reads YYREEE (reference sequence). The CDR3 length is 15 residues. The CDR3 loop is CASSLGGRARGEQYV. For the CDR3, the DNA is TGTGCCAGCAGCTTGGGAGGGAGGGCCCGGGGTGAGCAGTACGTC.

The chain recombines TRBV5-6 with TRBJ1-2, with no clear D. V was pared by 4 bases and J by 3 bases, with 7 bases between. The V gene's germline CDR1 is SGHDT and CDR2 YYEEEE. The CDR3 is 12 amino acids. CDR3 sequence (DNA): TGTGCCAGCAGCCCGGGAGACTATGGCTACACCTTC. Translation: CASSPGDYGYTF.

The chain carries TRBV6-5 and TRBJ2-1; tentative D call: TRBD1 (5 bases). Per the germline V gene, CDR1 is MNHEY and CDR2 is SVGAGI. The V and J ends lost 11 bases and 5 bases respectively, with 19 bases between them. This CDR3 contains 14 residues. For the CDR3, the DNA is TGTGCCGCCCCTCCGGGCAGGGCTAACAATGAGCAGTTCTTC. This translates into CAAPPGRANNEQFF.

V gene TRBV7-9 combines with J gene TRBJ1-1; no definite D call. V lost 1 base and J 2 bases, leaving 11 bases between the germline ends. Germline loops: CDR1 SEHNR, CDR2 FQNEAQ (reference sequence). There are 15 residues in the CDR3. The CDR3 DNA follows: TGTGCCAGCAGCTTAGTAGGCAGCGGCAACACTGAAGCTTTCTTT. Residues: CASSLVGSGNTEAFF.

The rearrangement links TRBV7-2 to TRBJ1-1; the D is unclear. The V end lost 4 bases, the J end lost 6 bases, and 9 bases lay between the germline ends. Per the germline V gene, CDR1 is SGHTA and CDR2 is FQGNSA. The CDR3 spans 12 residues. CDR3 amino acids: CASSSARSEAFF. CDR3 in DNA: TGTGCCAGCAGCTCTGCGCGATCTGAAGCTTTCTTT.

J is TRBJ2-1 and V is TRBV2, with 7 bases lining up with TRBD1. The germline CDR1 and CDR2 sequences are SNHLY and FYNNEI. J lost 8 bases, V lost 6 bases, and 7 bases had no gene match. The CDR3 runs to 13 residues. The CDR3 spells CASRTGFRDEQFF. In nucleotides, the CDR3 is TGTGCCAGCAGGACAGGGTTCCGAGATGAGCAGTTCTTC.

This clone has just one count. The J gene is TRBJ1-1, the V gene TRBV29-1; 7 bases are a match to TRBD1. With V trimmed by 8 bases and J by 8 bases, 11 bases remained unmatched. Per the germline V gene, CDR1 is SQVTM and CDR2 is ANQGSEA. The CDR3 consists of 12 residues. The CDR3 is CSTRQGGSEAFF. In DNA form, the CDR3 reads TGCAGCACCCGACAGGGCGGATCCGAAGCTTTCTTT.

This chain uses TRBV19 with TRBJ1-4; no clear D. This CDR3 comprises 14 residues. Looked up from germline, CDR1 is LNHDA and CDR2 is SQIVND (reference sequence). The V gene lost 4 bases and the J gene lost 8 bases, with 14 bases spanning the gap. In DNA form, the CDR3 reads TGTGCCAGTAGTAAGACTATAGCGGTCGAAAAACTGTTTTTT. Translated: CASSKTIAVEKLFF. Full variable domain (outside the CDR3, taken from reference TRBV19 and TRBJ1-4): DGGITQSPKYLFRKEGQNVTLSCEQNLNHDAMYWYRQDPGQGLRLIYYSQIVNDFQKGDIAEGYSVSREKKESFPLTVTSAQKNPTAFYLCASSKTIAVEKLFFGSGTQLSVL.

The chain links TRBV6-1 to TRBJ1-1; a possible D gene is TRBD1 (5 bases). The CDR3 has 15 amino acids. Per germline, CDR1 MNHNS and CDR2 SASEGT. Trimming took off 1 base at V and 11 bases at J, with 20 bases between the two ends. The CDR3: CASSEGTVIAGFAFF. The CDR3 DNA reads as TGTGCCAGCAGTGAAGGAACAGTGATAGCAGGGTTTGCTTTCTTT.

This chain joins TRBV18 and TRBJ1-6; TRBD1 aligns across 7 bases. The V and J ends lost 4 bases and 5 bases, in that order; junction bases with no gene match: 8. Per the germline V gene, CDR1 is KGHSH and CDR2 is LQKENI. The CDR3 consists of 16 residues. The CDR3 coding sequence is TGTGCCAGCTCACTAATGAACACAGGGGATAATTCACCCCTCCACTTT. Protein sequence: CASSLMNTGDNSPLHF.

This sequence joins TRBV4-2 and TRBJ1-2, with TRBD1 identical over 7 bases. CDR1 is LGHNA and CDR2 is YNFKEQ in the germline V gene. This CDR3 spans 15 amino acids. The trim removed 0 bases at V and 6 bases at J, leaving 7 bases unmatched. CDR3 sequence reads: CASSQEKGQFDGYTF. CDR3 sequence (DNA): TGTGCCAGCAGCCAAGAAAAGGGACAGTTTGATGGCTACACCTTC.

The V call is TRBV6-6, the J call TRBJ2-7, with 9 positions matching TRBD2. Trimming removed 6 bases from V and 4 bases from J; junction bases left unmatched: 7. CDR3 length: 14 amino acids. The germline V gene has CDR1 MNHNY and CDR2 SVGAGI (reference sequence). As DNA, the CDR3 is TGTGCCAGCAGGCGGTCTAGCGGGGAGTACGAGCAGTACGTC. This translates into CASRRSSGEYEQYV.

This chain connects TRBV2 to TRBJ1-1; D unclear. Germline CDR1 and CDR2: SNHLY and FYNNEI. This CDR3 is built from 12 residues. V was cut by 3 bases and J by 4 bases, with 6 bases left in between. The CDR3, as DNA: TGTGCCAGCAGTGAGGCAGGCACTGAAGCTTTCTTT. Translating gives CASSEAGTEAFF. Variable domain in full (rest from reference TRBV2 and TRBJ1-1): EPEVTQTPSHQVTQMGQEVILRCVPISNHLYFYWYRQILGQKVEFLVSFYNNEISEKSEIFDDQFSVERPDGSNFTLKIRSTKLEDSAMYFCASSEAGTEAFFGQGTRLTVV.

The genes are TRBV5-1 and TRBJ1-1, with TRBD1 matching 8 bases. The CDR3 consists of 15 residues. Germline CDR1 reads SGHRS; CDR2 reads YFSETQ. J was trimmed by 3 bases and V by 4 bases; bases with no gene match: 8. The CDR3 DNA follows: TGCGCCAGCAGCCTATCCGGGACAGGATACACTGAAGCTTTCTTT. It specifies CASSLSGTGYTEAFF. The full variable domain, with the rest looked up from reference TRBV5-1 and TRBJ1-1, is KAGVTQTPRYLIKTRGQQVTLSCSPISGHRSVSWYQQTPGQGLQFLFEYFSETQRNKGNFPGRFSGRQFSNSRSEMNVSTLELGDSALYLCASSLSGTGYTEAFFGQGTRLTVV.

This clone was seen a few times. The chain has TRBV14 and TRBJ2-1; no firm D call. V shed 1 base and J shed 1 base, with 14 bases lying between them. This CDR3 region has 17 residues. Per the germline V gene, CDR1 is SGHDN and CDR2 is FVKESK. As DNA, the CDR3 is TGTGCCAGCAGCCAAGTAGGCGGCGGCGGTTCCTACAATGAGCAGTTCTTC. As protein: CASSQVGGGGSYNEQFF.

In regard to this clone: The same CDR3 can be traced to other DNA sequences in this sample. The rearrangement uses TRBV6-5 and TRBJ1-5; D is uncertain. The V gene lost 5 bases and the J gene lost 0 bases, with 5 bases spanning the gap. Germline values: CDR1 MNHEY, CDR2 SVGAGI. The CDR3 loop spans 13 amino acids. CDR3 sequence (DNA): TGTGCCAGCAGTCCAGGTAGCAATCAGCCCCAGCATTTT. Translation gives CASSPGSNQPQHF.

This sequence joins TRBV11-2 and TRBJ2-1; 9 nucleotides agree with TRBD1. CDR1 SGHAT and CDR2 FQNNGV come from the germline V gene. Trimming removed 3 bases from V and 4 bases from J; junction bases left unmatched: 7. This CDR3 is built from 16 residues. The CDR3 loop reads CASSFHRGTGYNEQFF. In nucleotides, the CDR3 is TGTGCCAGCAGCTTCCACCGGGGGACAGGGTACAATGAGCAGTTCTTC.

The chain combines TRBV5-1 with TRBJ2-1; 10 bases are a match to TRBD1. CDR3 length: 17 residues. V was clipped by 1 base and J by 11 bases; unmatched bases: 15. The germline V gene has CDR1 SGHRS and CDR2 YFSETQ. CDR3 nucleotide sequence: TGCGCCAGCAGCTTGTCTGTACGGGACAGGGGTTTGAATAAGCAGTTCTTC. Translated: CASSLSVRDRGLNKQFF.

J is TRBJ1-1 and V is TRBV21-1; no check of the table's D call, TRBD1, against the DNA was made. TRBV21-1 has pseudogene status. This CDR3 region has 19 residues. The CDR3 spells CASSKAWDIYRDEVTEAFF. CDR3 bases: TGTGCCAGCAGCAAAGCTTGGGATATATACAGGGATGAGGTCACTGAAGCTTTCTTT.

This chain uses TRBV27 with TRBJ2-5; 7 bases are shared with TRBD1. V was pared by 6 bases and J by 1 base, with 2 bases of the junction left unmatched. CDR1 MNHEY and CDR2 SMNVEV come from the germline V gene (reference sequence). This CDR3 region has 13 residues. The DNA for the CDR3 is TGTGCCAGCAGCTGGGACAGCCAAGAGACCCAGTACTTC. As protein: CASSWDSQETQYF.

This clone was counted only a few times. This chain joins TRBV4-1 and TRBJ2-1; 8 bases agree with TRBD1. The CDR3 extends over 15 amino acids. Trimming cost V 4 bases and J 5 bases; bases outside gene matches: 7. Germline values: CDR1 MGHRA, CDR2 YSYEKL. CDR3 protein: CASSPWGQANNEQFF. Here the CDR3 DNA reads TGCGCCAGCAGCCCATGGGGACAGGCTAACAATGAGCAGTTCTTC.